The 21 T cell receptor beta chains in this list originate from one sample, sequenced in a study of metastatic and nonmetastatic thyroid tumors. No patient received treatment before thyroid surgery. TCRdb reassembled clones from the PCR reads with MiXCR. This sample has roughly 61,000 clones; about 3.8% occur once, and the top ten carry 20% to 25%. Sequenced material: blood. The receptors shown here come from a female donor with papillary thyroid cancer or a benign thyroid nodule (not recorded which). Some clones in this sample may be carry-over from other donors' samples.

As DNA, the CDR3 is TGTGCCAGCAGCCCCCTCTCCCTAGACAAAAACATTCAGTACTTC. As protein: CASSPLSLDKNIQYF. The chain couples TRBV11-3 to TRBJ2-4; no clear D gene. Germline V lookup: CDR1 SGHNT, CDR2 YENEEA. The CDR3 has 15 amino acids. Trimming removed 5 bases at V and 3 bases at J, with 14 bases between. Combining the CDR3 with reference TRBV11-3 and TRBJ2-4 gives the whole variable domain EAGVVQSPRYKIIEKKQPVAFWCNPISGHNTLYWYLQNLGQGPELLIRYENEEAVDDSQLPKDRFSAERLKGVDSTLKIQPAELGDSAVYLCASSPLSLDKNIQYFGAGTRLSVL.

This clone appeared many times. This sequence joins TRBV5-1 and TRBJ1-6; tentatively, D is TRBD1 (5 bases). Per the germline V gene, CDR1 is SGHRS and CDR2 is YFSETQ. This CDR3 contains 14 residues. The V gene lost 4 bases and the J gene lost 8 bases, with 13 bases spanning the gap. The CDR3, as DNA: TGCGCCAGCAGCGGGGCGGTGGGGGATTCACCCCTCCACTTT. Translated, it gives CASSGAVGDSPLHF.

This clone was counted many times. The chain is built from TRBV20-1 and TRBJ2-5; 7 bases match TRBD2. CDR1 DFQATT and CDR2 SNEGSKA come from the germline V gene (reference sequence). The CDR3 loop spans 13 amino acids. The CDR3 DNA is TGCAGCGGGTTTCGAACTAGCGACGAGACCCAGTACTTC. Protein product: CSGFRTSDETQYF.

This clone was picked up many times. The chain combines TRBV2 with TRBJ2-7; the match to TRBD2 covers 14 bases. CDR3 size: 14 residues. Germline CDR1 and CDR2: SNHLY and FYNNEI. V was pared by 4 bases and J by 6 bases, with 2 bases of the junction left unmatched. Written as DNA, the CDR3 is TGTGCCAGCAGTGTGGGGACTAGCGGGAGCGAGCAGTACTTC. Its protein is CASSVGTSGSEQYF.

This clone has more than one count but fewer than ten. This chain uses TRBV11-2 with TRBJ1-5; perhaps TRBD1 as D (5 bases). There are 15 residues in the CDR3. V gave up 0 bases and J gave up 9 bases, with 15 bases separating them. Germline-derived CDR1 and CDR2 are SGHAT and FQNNGV. The CDR3 protein is CASSLDLSGWWPQHF. The DNA for the CDR3 is TGTGCCAGCAGCTTAGATCTATCAGGGTGGTGGCCCCAGCATTTT.

Only a few counts were recorded for this clone. This chain links TRBV11-2 with TRBJ2-2; D uncertain. Germline-derived CDR1 and CDR2 are SGHAT and FQNNGV. The V and J ends lost 8 bases and 4 bases respectively, with 14 bases between them. The CDR3 contains 14 residues. CDR3 coding DNA: TGTGCCAGCCACTCCCGACTGGGCACCGGGGAGCTGTTTTTT. Protein product: CASHSRLGTGELFF.

This clone was detected many times. The rearrangement joins TRBV20-1 to TRBJ2-1; TRBD2 matches at 10 bases. The CDR3 is made up of 14 amino acids. The ends lost 3 bases at V and 10 bases at J; junction bases unmatched: 9. The germline V gene encodes CDR1 DFQATT and CDR2 SNEGSKA (reference sequence). This CDR3 is CSASPASGSNEQFF. DNA of the CDR3: TGCAGTGCTAGTCCGGCTAGCGGGAGTAACGAGCAGTTCTTC.

This clone was counted ten times or more. The chain has TRBV18 and TRBJ2-5, with TRBD1 as a possible D gene (5 bases). Trimming cost V 6 bases and J 5 bases, with 13 bases left between them. The CDR3 is made up of 13 amino acids. Germline values: CDR1 KGHSH, CDR2 LQKENI. In nucleotides, the CDR3 is TGTGCCAGCTCCACTGACAGTGTGGAGACCCAGTACTTC. Translation gives CASSTDSVETQYF.

Only a few counts were recorded for this clone. The chain uses TRBV18 and TRBJ2-7; a possible D gene is TRBD2 (6 bases). The CDR3 has 17 residues. With 6 bases removed from V and 1 base from J, the gap between germline ends came to 22 bases. Germline values: CDR1 KGHSH, CDR2 LQKENI. Written as DNA, the CDR3 is TGTGCCAGCTCCCTAAGGGCTAGCGCTATAACTTCCTACGAGCAGTACTTC. Protein: CASSLRASAITSYEQYF. Looking up the rest from reference TRBV18 and TRBJ2-7 gives the full variable domain: NAGVMQNPRHLVRRRGQEARLRCSPMKGHSHVYWYRQLPEEGLKFMVYLQKENIIDESGMPKERFSAEFPKEGPSILRIQQVVRGDSAAYFCASSLRASAITSYEQYFGPGTRLTVT.

This clone was observed many times. J is TRBJ2-5 and V is TRBV7-6; 13 nucleotides match TRBD2. With 4 bases clipped from V and 4 bases from J, the junction kept 12 bases outside the gene matches. Germline CDR1 SGHVS, CDR2 FNYEAQ. CDR3 length: 18 amino acids. For the CDR3, the DNA is TGTGCCAGCAGCTCTCGAGGGGCGGGACTAGCGGGAAGAGAGACCCAGTACTTC. Its protein is CASSSRGAGLAGRETQYF.

V usage is TRBV9 and J usage is TRBJ2-3; TRBD2 matches 7 bases. There are 17 residues in the CDR3. Trimming took 1 base from V and 3 from J; bases not matched to a gene: 11. The V gene's germline CDR1 is SGDLS and CDR2 YYNGEE. The DNA for the CDR3 is TGTGCCAGCAGCGTATATCCCACCGGGAGGAGGACAGATACGCAGTATTTT. Amino acids: CASSVYPTGRRTDTQYF.

The chain has TRBV6-1 and TRBJ2-2, with 11 nucleotides matching TRBD2. Trimming took 0 bases from V and 6 from J; bases not matched to a gene: 0. This CDR3 region has 15 residues. Per the germline V gene, CDR1 is MNHNS and CDR2 is SASEGT. CDR3 region: CASSEASGRAGELFF. The CDR3 region has the DNA TGTGCCAGCAGTGAAGCTAGCGGGAGGGCCGGGGAGCTGTTTTTT.

In the case of this clone: Since a much larger clone is just one base distant, this may be a read error. The gene calls are TRBV6-5 and TRBJ2-3, with 11 bases identical to TRBD2. The V segment lost 7 bases and the J segment 5 bases; nucleotides outside the gene matches: 5. CDR3 length equals 14 residues. Germline V gives CDR1 MNHEY, CDR2 SVGAGI. The CDR3 protein is CASISGRGRDTQYF. The CDR3 DNA is TGTGCCAGCATTAGCGGGAGGGGTCGAGATACGCAGTATTTT.

This clone was counted many times. The same CDR3 arises from other DNA sequences in this sample as well. The chain is built from TRBV2 and TRBJ1-1; 7 bases are a match to TRBD1. CDR1 is SNHLY and CDR2 is FYNNEI in the germline V gene. V shed 10 bases and J 0 bases; nucleotides not matched to a gene: 5. The CDR3 length is 13 residues. The CDR3 region is CATAGQMNTEAFF. The DNA of the CDR3 is TGTGCCACCGCGGGACAGATGAACACTGAAGCTTTCTTT.

This clone appeared a few times. The junction shows a germline mismatch at one end, possibly a read error. The chain combines TRBV12-3 or TRBV12-4 with TRBJ2-3; D may be TRBD2 (5 bases). CDR3 size: 13 residues. CDR3 sequence (DNA): TGTGCCAGCAGGTTAGGAGGTGCAGATACGCAGTATTTT. Translated: CASRLGGADTQYF.

This clone was detected ten times or more. V usage is TRBV24-1 and J usage is TRBJ2-1; 11 bases fit TRBD2. CDR3 size: 19 residues. J was trimmed by 0 bases and V by 4 bases; bases with no gene match: 10. The germline gives CDR1 KGHDR, CDR2 SFDVKD. DNA for the CDR3: TGTGCCACCAGTGACACCGGGACTAGCGGAAAGAGCTCCTACAATGAGCAGTTCTTC. It yields the protein CATSDTGTSGKSSYNEQFF.

This clone was observed many times. V is TRBV20-1 and J is TRBJ2-1; 14 bases are shared with TRBD2. V shed 6 bases, J shed 8 bases, and the junction held 9 bases outside the gene matches. This CDR3 has 15 residues. Germline-derived CDR1 and CDR2 are DFQATT and SNEGSKA (reference sequence). CDR3 in amino acids: CSASAGTSGSDEQFF. The CDR3 DNA reads TGCAGTGCGAGCGCCGGGACTAGCGGGAGTGATGAGCAGTTCTTC.

This clone was detected many times. The rearrangement uses TRBV18 and TRBJ2-2, with a possible D match to TRBD1 (5 bases). The germline CDR1 and CDR2 sequences are KGHSH and LQKENI. The CDR3 contains 15 residues. V gave up 2 bases and J gave up 0 bases, with 7 bases separating them. In DNA form, the CDR3 reads TGTGCCAGCTCACCAGAAGGGGCGAACACCGGGGAGCTGTTTTTT. It codes for CASSPEGANTGELFF.

This clone was observed at least ten times. This chain connects TRBV11-2 to TRBJ2-7; D assignment may be TRBD1 or TRBD2 (6 bases each). V was shortened by 4 bases and J by 0 bases, with 16 bases between the two germline ends. Germline V lookup: CDR1 SGHAT, CDR2 FQNNGV. This CDR3 is built from 16 residues. The DNA for the CDR3 is TGTGCCAGCAGCTCTATTCGGGGGCAGGCCTCCTACGAGCAGTACTTC. It codes for CASSSIRGQASYEQYF.

This clone appeared many times. The chain has TRBV6-1 and TRBJ2-7, with D possibly being TRBD2 (6 bases). V was trimmed by 7 bases and J by 1 base, leaving 14 bases between them. Per germline, CDR1 MNHNS and CDR2 SASEGT. The CDR3 length is 14 residues. CDR3: CASMGSGASYEQYF. The CDR3 bases are TGTGCCAGCATGGGGTCGGGAGCTTCCTACGAGCAGTACTTC.

In its sample, this clone was seen many times. This chain uses TRBV15 with TRBJ2-1, with D tentatively TRBD1 (5 bases). Per the germline V gene, CDR1 is LNHNV and CDR2 is YYDKDF (reference sequence). Trimming shortened V by 0 bases and J by 8 bases, and 8 bases separated the two germline ends. The CDR3 runs 13 residues. CDR3 protein: CATSRDWGYEQFF. DNA of the CDR3: TGTGCCACCAGCAGAGATTGGGGCTATGAGCAGTTCTTC.